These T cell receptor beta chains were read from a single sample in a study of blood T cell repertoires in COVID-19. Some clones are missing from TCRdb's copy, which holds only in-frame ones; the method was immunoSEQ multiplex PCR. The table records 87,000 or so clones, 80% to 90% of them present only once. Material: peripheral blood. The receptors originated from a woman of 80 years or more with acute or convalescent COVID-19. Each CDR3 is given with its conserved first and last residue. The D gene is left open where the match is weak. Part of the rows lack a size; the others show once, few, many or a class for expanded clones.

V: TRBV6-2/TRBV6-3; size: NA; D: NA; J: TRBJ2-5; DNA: TGTGCCAGCAGTGTACAAGAGACCCAGTACTTC; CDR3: CASSVQETQYF
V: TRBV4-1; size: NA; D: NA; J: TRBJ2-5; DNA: TGCGCCAGCAGCCAAATGACTGACCCGAGGACCCAGTACTTC; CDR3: CASSQMTDPRTQYF
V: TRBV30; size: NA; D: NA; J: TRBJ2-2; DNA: TGTGCCTGGAGTCGTCCGAACACCGGGGAGCTGTTTTTT; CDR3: CAWSRPNTGELFF
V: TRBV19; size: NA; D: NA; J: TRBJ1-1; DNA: TGTGCCAGTAGTACGAGCATGAACACTGAAGCTTTCTTT; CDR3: CASSTSMNTEAFF
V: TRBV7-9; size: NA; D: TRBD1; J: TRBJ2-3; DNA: TGTGCCAGCGGACGGACAGGTCTAGATACGCAGTATTTT; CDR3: CASGRTGLDTQYF
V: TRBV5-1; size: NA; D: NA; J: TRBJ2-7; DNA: TGCGCCAGCAGGAGTCAGGGGAGCTCCTACGAGCAGTACTTC; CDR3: CASRSQGSSYEQYF
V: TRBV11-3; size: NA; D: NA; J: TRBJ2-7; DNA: TGTGCCAGCAGCTTGTACGGACGGGACTACGAGCAGTACTTC; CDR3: CASSLYGRDYEQYF
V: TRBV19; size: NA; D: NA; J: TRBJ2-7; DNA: TGTGCCAGTAGTATAACAGGGTACTACGAGCAGTACTTC; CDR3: CASSITGYYEQYF
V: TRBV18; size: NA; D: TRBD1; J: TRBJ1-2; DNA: TGTGCCAGCTCACTGGACAGGGATGGTGGCTACACCTTC; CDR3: CASSLDRDGGYTF
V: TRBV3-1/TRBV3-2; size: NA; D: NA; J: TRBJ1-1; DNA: TGTGCCAGCAGCCAAGATTCGGGGGGGGGAGAGGCTGAAGCTTTCTTT; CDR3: CASSQDSGGGEAEAFF
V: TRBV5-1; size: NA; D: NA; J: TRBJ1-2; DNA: TGCGCCAGCAGCTTGGGACAGGCAACTAACTATGGCTACACCTTC; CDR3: CASSLGQATNYGYTF
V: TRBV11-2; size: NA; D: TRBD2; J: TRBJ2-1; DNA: TGTGCCAGCAGCTTAGGGGTCGGGGCTAGCGGGAGGTACAATGAGCAGTTCTTC; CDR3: CASSLGVGASGRYNEQFF
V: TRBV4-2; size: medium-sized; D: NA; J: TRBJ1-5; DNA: TGTGCCAGCAGCCTCGACGCACAGGGCGGAAGTCAGCCCCAGCATTTT; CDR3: CASSLDAQGGSQPQHF
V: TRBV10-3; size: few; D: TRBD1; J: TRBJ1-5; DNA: TGTGCCATCCGAGGGGGCGCGGGGCAGCCCCAGCATTTT; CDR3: CAIRGGAGQPQHF
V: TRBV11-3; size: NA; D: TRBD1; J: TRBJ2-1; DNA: TGTGCCAGCAGCCCCCCCGGGACAGGGCACAATGAGCAGTTCTTC; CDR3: CASSPPGTGHNEQFF
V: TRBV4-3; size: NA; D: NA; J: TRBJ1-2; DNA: TGCGCCAGCAGCCAAGTCACGGGGGGTGACTATGGCTACACCTTC; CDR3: CASSQVTGGDYGYTF